This TCR beta chain was identified in a study of cytomegalovirus exposure and HLA in healthy donors. Looking at the study overall: Of all 360 or so donors who were genotyped, roughly 85% belonged to the Caucasian-associated ancestry cluster.

General study findings and limits: Further analysis, carried out later, found HLA-associated TCR beta chains more clonally expanded than equally common other chains. The authors judged a highly shared variant cluster likely a sequencing artifact.

The CDR3 extends over 19 amino acids. Germline V lookup: CDR1 SGHRS, CDR2 YFSETQ. The germline V and J ends were trimmed by 4 bases and 1 base, with 21 bases remaining between them. About this clone: The antigen remains undetermined.

Primers included in the PCR were 60 Vbeta and 13 Jbeta primers. Assay: immunoSEQ multiplex PCR; the TCRdb copy retains only in-frame clones and omits some. The sample gives approximately 120,000 clones, around 75% of which show up once; around 2.9% is in the top ten. The sample taken for sequencing was PBMCs. The TCR comes from a man aged 25 to 40 in good health and CMV-seronegative. The J gene is TRBJ2-6, the V gene TRBV5-1, with D possibly being TRBD1 (6 bases). The CDR3 here is CASSGRTAEVSSGANVLTF. In DNA, the CDR3 is TGCGCCAGCAGCGGACGGACAGCGGAAGTTTCGTCTGGGGCCAACGTCCTGACTTTC.